This TCR beta chain was retrieved from a study of technical replicates of blood from a handful of donors. TCRdb's table, derived via immunoSEQ multiplex PCR, lists solely in-frame clones and lacks some. The sample carries 80,000 or so clones, approximately 94% recorded once. V was clipped by 5 bases and J by 11 bases; unmatched bases: 8. Looked up from germline, CDR1 is MDHEN and CDR2 is SYDVKM. CDR3 length: 14 residues. The sequenced material came from T cells isolated from PBMCs. This TCR came from a human donor in good health. The chain couples TRBV28 to TRBJ1-4; 10 bases map to TRBD1. The CDR3 DNA is TGTGCCAGCAGTACCGGGACAGGGGATGGGAAACTGTTTTTT. Translation gives CASSTGTGDGKLFF.